This entry lists 22 T cell receptor beta chains sequenced from one sample in a study of T cell responses to AZD1222 COVID-19 vaccine. Clones were sequenced by immunoSEQ multiplex PCR, and TCRdb holds only the in-frame ones, with some missing. The table records about 96,000 clones, 85% to 90% of them present only once. The sample in question was peripheral blood, obtained on day 0 of AZD1222 vaccination. These receptors were taken from an adult in good health.

The chain joins TRBV6-5 to TRBJ2-5, with D maybe TRBD2 (5 bases). The CDR3 runs to 11 residues. V was clipped by 7 bases and J by 5 bases, with 8 bases between them. Germline values: CDR1 MNHEY, CDR2 SVGAGI. The CDR3 protein is CASNQRETQYF. CDR3 DNA: TGTGCCAGCAACCAGCGGGAGACCCAGTACTTC.

The chain links TRBV5-1 to TRBJ2-1; no reliable D call. The V gene lost 4 bases and the J gene lost 8 bases, with 10 bases spanning the gap. CDR1 and CDR2 from the germline V gene are SGHRS and YFSETQ. The CDR3 loop spans 12 amino acids. The CDR3 sequence is CASSPGWDEQFF. The CDR3 DNA follows: TGCGCCAGCAGCCCCGGGTGGGATGAGCAGTTCTTC.

The gene calls are TRBV18 and TRBJ1-4; the match to TRBD1 covers 8 bases. The V gene end was trimmed by 0 bases and the J gene end by 7 bases; junction bases not matched to a gene: 4. Germline CDR1 reads KGHSH; CDR2 reads LQKENI. The CDR3 loop spans 15 amino acids. CDR3 DNA: TGTGCCAGCTCACCACCAGACAGGGGCGTTGAAAAACTGTTTTTT. It specifies CASSPPDRGVEKLFF.

The chain joins TRBV5-3 to TRBJ2-3; D may be TRBD2 (5 bases). TRBV5-3 is sorted into the ORF group, with uncertain function. CDR3 size: 16 residues. The ends were cut back, 4 bases at V and 0 bases at J, with 15 bases in the middle. CDR3 in DNA: TGTGCCAGAAGCAACTCGAGGAGGATTAGCACAGATACGCAGTATTTT. Protein sequence: CARSNSRRISTDTQYF.

V is TRBV6-5 and J is TRBJ2-2; tentative D call: TRBD2 (6 bases). Germline V lookup: CDR1 MNHEY, CDR2 SVGAGI. CDR3 length: 14 amino acids. Trimming took 1 base from V and 3 from J, leaving 6 bases between them. The CDR3, as DNA: TGTGCCAGCAGTTACTGGGGGGACACCGGGGAGCTGTTTTTT. Translating gives CASSYWGDTGELFF.

The rearrangement links TRBV9 to TRBJ2-1; 9 positions agree with TRBD2. CDR3 size: 16 residues. Germline loops: CDR1 SGDLS, CDR2 YYNGEE. After removal of 3 bases from V and 5 bases from J, the junction contained 9 bases not matched to a gene. The CDR3 DNA reads TGTGCCAGCAGCGCGAGGTCTAGCGGGGAAAACAATGAGCAGTTCTTC. Encoded protein: CASSARSSGENNEQFF. Filled out from reference TRBV9 and TRBJ2-1, the complete variable domain reads DSGVTQTPKHLITATGQRVTLRCSPRSGDLSVYWYQQSLDQGLQFLIQYYNGEERAKGNILERFSAQQFPDLHSELNLSSLELGDSALYFCASSARSSGENNEQFFGPGTRLTVL.

This clone has only one observation. V gene TRBV5-4 combines with J gene TRBJ2-3, with TRBD2 identical over 11 bases. Germline assignment: CDR1 SGHNT and CDR2 YYREEE (reference sequence). V shed 4 bases and J 4 bases; nucleotides not matched to a gene: 8. There are 16 residues in the CDR3. In DNA, the CDR3 is TGTGCCAGCAGCCCGTCCACTAGCGGGAGAGCAGATACGCAGTATTTT. Its translation is CASSPSTSGRADTQYF.

The chain combines TRBV5-1 with TRBJ2-2, with D possibly matching TRBD1 (5 bases). The V gene's germline CDR1 is SGHRS and CDR2 YFSETQ. This CDR3 region has 16 residues. The V end was cut by 2 bases, the J end by 2 bases, with 13 bases between. The CDR3 coding sequence is TGCGCCAGCAGCTTAGTAGGGGCTATCAACACCGGGGAGCTGTTTTTT. Translated, it gives CASSLVGAINTGELFF. Together with reference TRBV5-1 and TRBJ2-2, the CDR3 gives the full variable domain: KAGVTQTPRYLIKTRGQQVTLSCSPISGHRSVSWYQQTPGQGLQFLFEYFSETQRNKGNFPGRFSGRQFSNSRSEMNVSTLELGDSALYLCASSLVGAINTGELFFGEGSRLTVL.

The V call is TRBV11-2, the J call TRBJ2-7; TRBD2 matches at 9 bases. Germline trimming cut 5 bases from V and 1 base from J; bases unmatched to any gene: 6. This CDR3 region has 15 residues. Germline lookup yields CDR1 SGHAT and CDR2 FQNNGV. The chain's CDR3 is CASSAFSGSSYEQYF. The CDR3 bases are TGTGCCAGCAGCGCATTTAGCGGGAGTTCCTACGAGCAGTACTTC.

V gene TRBV3-1 (or the pseudogene TRBV3-2) combines with J gene TRBJ2-1; 13 bases agree with TRBD2. Germline trimming cut 5 bases from V and 7 bases from J; bases unmatched to any gene: 5. This CDR3 is built from 15 residues. Germline CDR1 reads LGHDT; CDR2 reads YNNKEL (reference sequence). The CDR3: CASSSGTSGINEQFF. CDR3 DNA sequence: TGTGCCAGCAGCTCCGGGACTAGCGGGATAAATGAGCAGTTCTTC.

This chain connects TRBV6-2 or TRBV6-3 to TRBJ2-3; D possibly corresponds to TRBD2 (6 bases). V lost 4 bases and J 4 bases, leaving 9 bases between the germline ends. The CDR3 loop spans 13 amino acids. CDR1 is MNHEY, CDR2 SVGEGT, per germline. In DNA, the CDR3 is TGTGCCAGCAGTTTTCGGGAGCCAGATACGCAGTATTTT. Translating it yields CASSFREPDTQYF.

The chain has TRBV28 and TRBJ1-5; tentative D call: TRBD1 (6 bases). V lost 1 base, J lost 3 bases, and 10 bases lay in between. The germline gives CDR1 MDHEN, CDR2 SYDVKM. The CDR3 runs to 15 residues. The CDR3 sequence: CASSLSGVYNQPQHF. DNA for the CDR3: TGTGCCAGCAGTTTATCAGGGGTCTACAATCAGCCCCAGCATTTT.

The V call is TRBV20-1, the J call TRBJ1-1; D call uncertain. The CDR3 is 11 residues long. Germline V lookup: CDR1 DFQATT, CDR2 SNEGSKA (reference sequence). V was pared by 5 bases and J by 7 bases, with 11 bases between. CDR3 protein: CSAGREHEAFF. The CDR3 DNA follows: TGCAGTGCTGGGAGGGAACATGAAGCTTTCTTT.

The chain links TRBV28 to TRBJ1-2, with a tentative D call TRBD1 (5 bases). This CDR3 contains 14 residues. Germline V gene sequence: CDR1 MDHEN, CDR2 SYDVKM. The V end lost 6 bases, the J end lost 0 bases, and 11 bases lay between the germline ends. The DNA of the CDR3 is TGTGCCAGCAGAGAGCTGGGACCTAACTATGGCTACACCTTC. Translating it yields CASRELGPNYGYTF.

J is TRBJ2-2 and V is TRBV7-9; 10 bases map to TRBD1. The junction had 9 bases not matched to a gene; V was cut back by 6 bases and J by 5 bases. Germline V gene data show CDR1 as SEHNR and CDR2 as FQNEAQ (reference sequence). This CDR3 has 16 amino acids. The DNA of the CDR3 is TGTGCCAGCAGAGGGGACAGGGGAGGGAAAACCGGGGAGCTGTTTTTT. Protein: CASRGDRGGKTGELFF.

The chain has TRBV27 and TRBJ2-7; possibly TRBD2 for D (6 bases). Trimming took off 5 bases at V and 3 bases at J, with 14 bases between the two ends. Germline values: CDR1 MNHEY, CDR2 SMNVEV (reference sequence). The CDR3 has 14 amino acids. The CDR3 nucleotides read TGTGCCAGCAGTCCGCGGGACGGTGGCTACGAGCAGTACTTC. Its protein product is CASSPRDGGYEQYF.

The chain combines TRBV5-1 with TRBJ1-1; tentatively, D is TRBD1 (6 bases). Trimming left V 0 bases short and J 2 bases short, with 8 bases between. This CDR3 has 14 residues. The germline V gene has CDR1 SGHRS and CDR2 YFSETQ. This CDR3 is CASSLAGANTEAFF. In DNA form, the CDR3 reads TGCGCCAGCAGCTTGGCAGGGGCTAACACTGAAGCTTTCTTT.

This clone was counted only a few times. The rearrangement uses TRBV5-1 and TRBJ2-7; 7 nucleotides align to TRBD2. The CDR3 loop spans 15 amino acids. Trimming removed 0 bases from V and 1 base from J; junction bases left unmatched: 4. Germline V gene lookup returns CDR1 SGHRS and CDR2 YFSETQ. This CDR3 is CASSLGGSGSYEQYF. The CDR3 DNA reads TGCGCCAGCAGCTTGGGAGGTAGCGGGTCCTACGAGCAGTACTTC.

This rearrangement joins TRBV7-2 to TRBJ2-7; 8 positions agree with TRBD2. With V trimmed by 5 bases and J by 2 bases, 8 bases remained unmatched. The CDR3 covers 15 residues. CDR1 and CDR2 (germline): SGHTA, FQGNSA. DNA of the CDR3: TGTGCCAGCAGCCTTCGGGGGGGGTTCGCCTACGAGCAGTACTTC. This gives the protein CASSLRGGFAYEQYF.

The V gene is TRBV6-5, the J gene TRBJ1-4; 7 nucleotides agree with TRBD1. V shed 8 bases and J 4 bases; nucleotides not matched to a gene: 4. CDR1 is MNHEY and CDR2 is SVGAGI in the germline V gene. CDR3 length equals 13 residues. The CDR3 DNA follows: TGTGCCAGCGGGGACAGATTTAATGAAAAACTGTTTTTT. Translation gives CASGDRFNEKLFF.

This clone was seen only a few times. This chain joins TRBV21-1 and TRBJ1-6; the table's D call, TRBD1, has no DNA check behind it. TRBV21-1 is described as a pseudogene. This CDR3 is built from 15 residues. CDR3 bases: TGTGCCAGCAGCTCCCGGACAGGTTATAATTCACCCCTCCACTTT. Its translation: CASSSRTGYNSPLHF.

The chain has TRBV7-2 and TRBJ1-2, with a weak D call TRBD1 (5 bases). V was shortened by 1 base and J by 1 base, with 10 bases between the two germline ends. The germline V gene has CDR1 SGHTA and CDR2 FQGNSA. The CDR3 consists of 15 residues. CDR3 DNA sequence: TGTGCCAGCAGCTTAGGGGGCCCACTTAACTATGGCTACACCTTC. The encoded protein is CASSLGGPLNYGYTF.